This record looks at one TCR beta chain sequence and its context. TCRdb's table, derived via immunoSEQ multiplex PCR, lists solely in-frame clones and lacks some. The table records tens of thousands of clones, roughly 92% of them present only once. This entry belongs to a study of T cell changes during pregnancy in multiple sclerosis. This TCR was sampled from a female donor in good health, enrolled as a control in a pregnancy study. This sample comprised CD8+ T cells from peripheral blood mononuclear cells, obtained in the third trimester of pregnancy.

The CDR3 reads CASSSADGSSNEQYF. Written as DNA, the CDR3 is TGTGCCAGCAGCTCAGCGGACGGATCCTCTAACGAGCAGTACTTC. This rearrangement joins TRBV5-6 to TRBJ2-7; D is perhaps TRBD2 (5 bases). Germline values: CDR1 SGHDT, CDR2 YYEEEE. V was trimmed by 3 bases and J by 5 bases, leaving 18 bases between them. This CDR3 spans 15 amino acids. Together with reference TRBV5-6 and TRBJ2-7, the CDR3 gives the full variable domain: DAGVTQSPTHLIKTRGQQVTLRCSPKSGHDTVSWYQQALGQGPQFIFQYYEEEERQRGNFPDRFSGHQFPNYSSELNVNALLLGDSALYLCASSSADGSSNEQYFGPGTRLTVT.